This record concerns one T cell receptor beta chain sequence. The antigen is undetermined. This specimen belongs to a study of a mutant IDH1 vaccine in newly diagnosed glioma. Study in general: Administration of eight vaccinations to patients took place in weeks 1, 3, 5, 7, 11, 15, 19, 23. The first vaccination came 4-6 weeks after radiotherapy alone, or with temozolomide cycles. Averaging roughly 40 years of age, treated patients were about 62% male and about 38% female.

The time point was: week 5, during vaccination. Every vaccination contained 300 ug of the mutant IDH1 20-mer peptide and was paired with topical imiquimod. There were new WHO grade 3 or 4 astrocytomas in the donors, and these were IDH1-mutant and ATRX-lost. The CDR3 length is 14 residues. V lost 0 bases to trimming and J lost 13 bases, with 17 bases between them. Per germline, CDR1 SGHKS and CDR2 YYEKEE (reference sequence). Here immunoSEQ multiplex PCR was the method, and the copy in TCRdb shows in-frame clones only, minus some. The sample includes about 50,000 clones, roughly 78% of them seen just once.

The chain uses TRBV5-5 and TRBJ1-5; D is undetermined. The receptor was derived from a man aged 45-65 years with glioma. This material consisted of PBMCs, taken from a glioma patient whose treatment included an IDH1 peptide vaccine. The CDR3 loop reads CASSLGDPQVSQHF. In DNA, the CDR3 is TGTGCCAGCAGCTTGGGAGACCCCCAAGTGTCTCAGCATTTT.